The rows below give T cell receptor beta chains drawn from one sample of a study of CD8+CD57+ T cells in acquired aplastic anemia. TCRdb analysed the reads with MiXCR anew, one entry per CDR3 protein. Of 250,000 to 350,000 distinct CDR3 sequences listed, 45% to 65% are singletons. Sequenced material: sorted CD4+, CD8+, or CD8+CD57+ T cells (not recorded which) from PBMCs. Source of these receptors: a human donor with severe aplastic anemia or a healthy control (not recorded which). CDR3s include the opening cysteine and the closing phenylalanine or tryptophan. A D gene is named only where the DNA matches it firmly. Where a row states a size, it is once, few, many or the class of an expanded clone; other rows omit it.

d_call	v_call	clone_size	j_call	cdr3_aa	cdr3_nt
NA	TRBV9	many	TRBJ1-1	CASSSGGGGWRNTEAFF	TGTGCCAGCAGCTCGGGAGGGGGGGGGTGGAGGAACACTGAAGCTTTCTTT
TRBD1	TRBV7-6	NA	TRBJ1-2	CASGSTGGNGYTF	TGTGCCAGCGGGTCGACAGGGGGAAACGGCTACACCTTC
TRBD1	TRBV11-2	many	TRBJ1-1	CASSKARQGMNTEAFF	TGTGCCAGCAGCAAAGCCCGACAGGGAATGAACACTGAAGCTTTCTTT
NA	TRBV28	many	TRBJ1-2	CASSLYLGNYGYTF	TGTGCCAGCAGTTTATATCTGGGGAACTATGGCTACACCTTC
NA	TRBV27	NA	TRBJ1-2	CASSSLANYGYTF	TGTGCCAGCAGTTCTCTAGCTAACTATGGCTACACCTTC
NA	TRBV10-3	NA	TRBJ2-6	CAISDSSGANVLTF	TGTGCCATCAGTGACAGCTCTGGGGCCAACGTCCTGACTTTC
NA	TRBV10-2	many	TRBJ2-5	CASSVIEETQYF	TGCGCCAGCAGTGTCATCGAAGAGACCCAGTACTTC
NA	TRBV29-1	NA	TRBJ2-1	CSAERQVLSYNEQFF	TGCAGCGCTGAGAGACAGGTCCTATCCTACAATGAGCAGTTCTTC
NA	TRBV9	NA	TRBJ1-6	CASSNGVNSPLHF	TGTGCCAGCAGCAATGGGGTTAATTCACCCCTCCACTTT
TRBD1	TRBV6-6	NA	TRBJ1-4	CASSPNTGTGAEKLFF	TGTGCCAGCAGTCCTAACACAGGGACAGGGGCTGAAAAACTGTTTTTT
NA	TRBV7-9	NA	TRBJ2-7	CASSLGGTLSYEQYF	TGTGCCAGCAGCTTAGGGGGGACCCTTTCCTACGAGCAGTACTTC
NA	TRBV7-9	few	TRBJ2-7	CASSLRGPSYEQYF	TGTGCCAGCAGCTTACGGGGACCCTCCTACGAGCAGTACTTC
NA	TRBV19	many	TRBJ2-5	CASSIGTWLGGGHKETQYF	TGTGCCAGTAGCATAGGGACTTGGCTTGGAGGGGGCCACAAAGAGACCCAGTACTTC
TRBD1	TRBV9	NA	TRBJ2-7	CASSVGTGGSYEQYF	TGTGCCAGCAGCGTAGGGACAGGGGGCTCCTACGAGCAGTACTTC
NA	TRBV20-1	many	TRBJ1-4	CSARASAGVNEKLFF	TGCAGTGCTAGAGCTTCGGCAGGAGTTAATGAAAAACTGTTTTTT
NA	TRBV13	NA	TRBJ1-2	CASSLSGGYTF	TGTGCCAGCAGCTTATCGGGTGGCTACACCTTC
TRBD2	TRBV2	few	TRBJ2-1	CASSEALLAEIYNEQFF	TGTGCCAGCAGTGAAGCGTTACTAGCGGAGATTTACAATGAGCAGTTCTTC
TRBD1	TRBV12-3/TRBV12-4	NA	TRBJ2-7	CPSSSETGGFSEQYF	TGTCCCAGCAGCTCCGAGACAGGGGGCTTCTCCGAGCAGTACTTC
NA	TRBV20-1	NA	TRBJ2-1	CSASRVSDEQFF	TGCAGTGCTAGTAGGGTGTCGGATGAGCAGTTCTTC
NA	TRBV20-1	NA	TRBJ1-1	CSARQENTEAFF	TGCAGTGCTAGACAGGAGAACACTGAAGCTTTCTTT
NA	TRBV9	once	TRBJ2-3	CASSVASSSSTDTQYF	TGTGCCAGCAGCGTAGCGAGTAGCTCTAGCACAGATACGCAGTATTTT
NA	TRBV10-1	NA	TRBJ2-6	CASSESSSGGGANVLTF	TGCGCCAGCAGTGAGTCGTCCAGTGGTGGTGGGGCCAACGTCCTGACTTTC
NA	TRBV7-2	NA	TRBJ1-2	CASSLGPGRENYGYTF	TGTGCCAGCAGCTTAGGCCCGGGACGGGAAAACTATGGCTACACCTTC
TRBD1	TRBV6-5	NA	TRBJ1-6	CASSEGQGSSPLHF	TGTGCCAGCAGTGAAGGACAGGGTTCGTCACCCCTCCACTTT
NA	TRBV7-3	NA	TRBJ2-5	CASSSRAQETQYF	TGTGCCAGCAGCTCACGGGCCCAAGAGACCCAGTACTTC
NA	TRBV7-9	NA	TRBJ2-7	CATATYKSSYEQYF	TGTGCCACCGCCACCTACAAGAGCTCCTACGAGCAGTACTTC
TRBD1	TRBV5-4	once	TRBJ2-7	CASSLDTGTGYEQYF	TGTGCCAGCAGCTTGGATACCGGGACAGGGTACGAGCAGTACTTC
TRBD1	TRBV5-8	many	TRBJ2-6	CASSFWDRDPRSGFGANVLTF	TGTGCCAGCAGCTTCTGGGACAGGGATCCACGTAGTGGTTTTGGGGCCAACGTCCTGACTTTC
TRBD2	TRBV7-3	NA	TRBJ2-1	CASGGGSNEQFF	TGTGCCAGCGGGGGGGGTAGCAATGAGCAGTTCTTC
TRBD1	TRBV7-2	once	TRBJ1-2	CASSNPGQGAYGYTF	TGTGCCAGCAGCAACCCGGGACAGGGGGCCTATGGCTACACCTTC
NA	TRBV15	few	TRBJ2-7	CATSRSGTVAYEQYF	TGTGCCACCAGCAGATCCGGGACTGTTGCCTACGAGCAGTACTTC
NA	TRBV24-1	NA	TRBJ2-1	CATSDLFGEQFF	TGTGCCACCAGTGATTTGTTCGGAGAGCAGTTCTTC
TRBD1	TRBV20-1	NA	TRBJ1-3	CSARRTGTTIYF	TGCAGTGCTAGGAGGACAGGGACCACCATATATTTT
NA	TRBV7-9	NA	TRBJ2-7	CASSLAGGEQYF	TGTGCCAGCAGTTTGGCGGGCGGTGAGCAGTACTTC
TRBD1	TRBV3-1	many	TRBJ1-2	CASSSGQGVYGYTF	TGTGCCAGCAGTTCCGGACAGGGTGTCTATGGCTATACCTTC
TRBD1	TRBV20-1	NA	TRBJ1-5	CSATRTGNNQPQHF	TGCAGTGCGACCAGGACAGGGAACAATCAGCCCCAGCATTTT
NA	TRBV7-6	once	TRBJ2-2	CASSLIVNTGELFF	TGTGCCAGCAGCTTAATAGTGAACACCGGGGAGCTGTTTTTT
NA	TRBV5-1	NA	TRBJ2-2	CASKGEAHTGELFF	TGCGCCTCTAAGGGTGAGGCGCACACCGGGGAGCTGTTTTTT
NA	TRBV20-1	NA	TRBJ2-7	CSASAPDGTYEQYF	TGCAGTGCTAGTGCCCCGGACGGAACCTACGAGCAGTACTTC
TRBD1	TRBV20-1	NA	TRBJ2-1	CSARDLSGQGTLYNEQFF	TGCAGTGCTAGAGATTTATCGGGACAGGGGACACTTTACAATGAGCAGTTCTTC
NA	TRBV2	NA	TRBJ2-3	CASRSFSLSTDTQYF	TGTGCCAGCAGATCCTTTAGTTTAAGCACAGATACGCAGTATTTT